These T cell receptor beta chains were read from a single sample in a study of T cells and copy number aberrations in small-cell lung cancer. The assay was immunoSEQ multiplex PCR, and TCRdb's table has in-frame clones only and misses some. Of nearly 500 clones in the sample, almost 97% were seen once. The specimen sequenced was tumor tissue. These TCRs come from a man aged 50-60 years with small cell lung cancer. The conserved cysteine and the conserved F or W are not part of the CDR3 here. Each record gives: clone size, D gene, V gene, J gene, CDR3 protein. The D gene is left open where the match is weak. For some rows the clone size is stated as once, few or many, or as a class when expanded; others skip it.

clone size: .
D gene: .
V gene: TRBV4-3
J gene: TRBJ2-3
CDR3 protein: ASSHGSGKPSTDTQY

clone size: .
D gene: .
V gene: TRBV29-1
J gene: TRBJ2-1
CDR3 protein: SAPRGNEQF

clone size: .
D gene: TRBD1
V gene: TRBV2
J gene: TRBJ2-7
CDR3 protein: ASIRDRTSYEQY

clone size: .
D gene: TRBD1
V gene: TRBV11-3
J gene: TRBJ2-3
CDR3 protein: ASSSQGDTQY

clone size: .
D gene: TRBD2
V gene: TRBV29-1
J gene: TRBJ2-1
CDR3 protein: SVDASGYNEQF

clone size: .
D gene: .
V gene: TRBV29-1
J gene: TRBJ1-1
CDR3 protein: SVEENTEAF

clone size: .
D gene: .
V gene: TRBV11-2
J gene: TRBJ2-1
CDR3 protein: ASSDQDRAHEQF

clone size: .
D gene: TRBD2
V gene: TRBV4-2
J gene: TRBJ2-3
CDR3 protein: ASSRLRLGGGADTQY

clone size: .
D gene: .
V gene: TRBV5-4
J gene: TRBJ1-2
CDR3 protein: ASSKLQGHYGYT

clone size: .
D gene: .
V gene: TRBV30
J gene: TRBJ1-1
CDR3 protein: ASAAGGRDTEAF

clone size: .
D gene: TRBD1
V gene: TRBV5-4
J gene: TRBJ2-1
CDR3 protein: ASSGRTGGSYNEQF

clone size: .
D gene: TRBD2
V gene: TRBV10-3
J gene: TRBJ2-5
CDR3 protein: AISNRTSGGGSQY

clone size: .
D gene: .
V gene: TRBV18
J gene: TRBJ1-3
CDR3 protein: ASSPRDVGNTIY

clone size: .
D gene: .
V gene: TRBV30
J gene: TRBJ1-4
CDR3 protein: AWSPGPLNEKLF

clone size: .
D gene: .
V gene: TRBV11-2
J gene: TRBJ1-1
CDR3 protein: ASSLDLKGTEAF

clone size: .
D gene: .
V gene: TRBV25-1
J gene: TRBJ2-4
CDR3 protein: ASSNKNIQY

clone size: .
D gene: .
V gene: TRBV6-5
J gene: TRBJ2-1
CDR3 protein: ASRLGQGNEQF

clone size: .
D gene: .
V gene: TRBV25-1
J gene: TRBJ2-2
CDR3 protein: VSSEWGGGLLTGELF

clone size: .
D gene: .
V gene: TRBV7-9
J gene: TRBJ1-2
CDR3 protein: ASSHFPDNYGYT

clone size: few
D gene: TRBD2
V gene: TRBV29-1
J gene: TRBJ2-2
CDR3 protein: SVEGLAGPTGELF

clone size: .
D gene: .
V gene: TRBV6-1
J gene: TRBJ2-7
CDR3 protein: ASSMTGPTYEQY

clone size: .
D gene: .
V gene: TRBV20-1
J gene: TRBJ2-7
CDR3 protein: SASGQHEQY

clone size: .
D gene: .
V gene: TRBV30
J gene: TRBJ2-6
CDR3 protein: AWTAISGANVLT

clone size: .
D gene: .
V gene: TRBV29-1
J gene: TRBJ2-2
CDR3 protein: SVDGGAGGELF

clone size: .
D gene: .
V gene: TRBV28
J gene: TRBJ1-2
CDR3 protein: ASSEVGSELGGYT

clone size: .
D gene: .
V gene: TRBV29-1
J gene: TRBJ2-1
CDR3 protein: SASGTTTRGEQF

clone size: .
D gene: .
V gene: TRBV6-1
J gene: TRBJ1-5
CDR3 protein: ASSEAGAQSSNQPQH

clone size: once
D gene: .
V gene: TRBV18
J gene: TRBJ1-1
CDR3 protein: ASSPFQGSRDTEAF

clone size: .
D gene: TRBD2
V gene: TRBV29-1
J gene: TRBJ2-7
CDR3 protein: SVELLAGASYEQY

clone size: .
D gene: TRBD2
V gene: TRBV5-1
J gene: TRBJ2-7
CDR3 protein: ASKGLAGGYHEQY

clone size: once
D gene: .
V gene: TRBV4-1
J gene: TRBJ2-7
CDR3 protein: ASSQESSGLTYEQY

clone size: .
D gene: .
V gene: TRBV10-3
J gene: TRBJ1-2
CDR3 protein: AINRDNTNYGYT

clone size: .
D gene: .
V gene: TRBV11-2
J gene: TRBJ2-1
CDR3 protein: ASSLAGDEQF

clone size: .
D gene: .
V gene: TRBV5-6
J gene: TRBJ1-2
CDR3 protein: ASSLAPLNMAGYT

clone size: once
D gene: .
V gene: TRBV6-5
J gene: TRBJ2-5
CDR3 protein: ASSSDRATQY

clone size: once
D gene: TRBD2
V gene: TRBV10-1
J gene: TRBJ2-7
CDR3 protein: ASSVSGSNGEQY

clone size: .
D gene: .
V gene: TRBV10-3
J gene: TRBJ2-5
CDR3 protein: AISEGLGETQY

clone size: .
D gene: .
V gene: TRBV4-1
J gene: TRBJ2-7
CDR3 protein: ASSQEVRQNYEQY

clone size: .
D gene: TRBD2
V gene: TRBV27
J gene: TRBJ2-1
CDR3 protein: ASSPRVAGSVEQF

clone size: .
D gene: .
V gene: TRBV6-4
J gene: TRBJ1-1
CDR3 protein: ASSQDMGANTEAF

clone size: .
D gene: .
V gene: TRBV9
J gene: TRBJ1-1
CDR3 protein: ASSMGRDTEAF

clone size: .
D gene: .
V gene: TRBV30
J gene: TRBJ1-2
CDR3 protein: ACPVGGNYGYT

clone size: .
D gene: .
V gene: TRBV30
J gene: TRBJ1-1
CDR3 protein: ACKRVALNTEAF

clone size: .
D gene: TRBD2
V gene: TRBV5-5
J gene: TRBJ2-7
CDR3 protein: ASSSGLANEQY

clone size: .
D gene: .
V gene: TRBV18
J gene: TRBJ2-6
CDR3 protein: ASSAGAWSSGANVLT

clone size: .
D gene: .
V gene: TRBV18
J gene: TRBJ1-1
CDR3 protein: ASSPGMPKGGTEAF

clone size: once
D gene: .
V gene: TRBV4-1
J gene: TRBJ1-3
CDR3 protein: ASSQPNRRSGNTIY

clone size: .
D gene: TRBD1
V gene: TRBV6-1
J gene: TRBJ1-1
CDR3 protein: ASRGGTGFATEAF